The present T cell receptor (beta chain) was sequenced within a study of T cells in Graves' hyperthyroidism and ophthalmopathy. Across the whole study: Peripheral blood draws took place at initial diagnosis, ahead of any treatment. Findings and limits, study-wide: With a median lead of about six months before onset, the model predicted ophthalmopathy.

Not enrolled were patients with uncontrolled infection, other autoimmune disease, pregnancy or lactation. This sample holds PBMCs from roughly 10 ml fresh peripheral blood. The CDR3 consists of 17 residues. The V and J ends lost 2 bases and 6 bases, in that order; junction bases with no gene match: 11. The germline gives CDR1 SGHVS, CDR2 FNYEAQ. Regions amplified from RNA transcripts were the TCR beta CDR3 regions. In the first-round RT-PCR of the TCR CDR3, the HTBI primer set was used. Via MiXCR, TCRdb re-called the multiplex PCR reads, giving one row per CDR3 protein. In the table there are approximately 720,000 distinct CDR3 sequences, about 17% of which are singletons. In the case of this clonotype: Its antigen is currently unknown.

The gene calls are TRBV7-6 and TRBJ2-3; TRBD2 aligns across 10 bases. The source material was blood. This TCR came from a woman in her 50s with Graves' hyperthyroidism that later progressed to Graves' ophthalmopathy. CDR3 loop: CASSLSRAGGPGDTQYF. CDR3 in DNA: TGTGCCAGCAGCTTAAGTCGAGCGGGGGGGCCGGGGGATACGCAGTATTTT.